The rows below give T cell receptor beta chains drawn from one sample of a study of CD8 T cells in ankylosing spondylitis. TCRdb re-derived calls from the 5' RACE reads in MiXCR, one entry per CDR3 protein. The data hold around 430,000 distinct CDR3 sequences, with under 20% observed a single time. The sequenced material came from blood, either unsorted or a sorted T cell fraction (not recorded which). The receptors shown here come from a male donor with ankylosing spondylitis. CDR3s include the opening cysteine and the closing phenylalanine or tryptophan. Each record gives: D gene, clone size, V gene, J gene, CDR3 DNA, CDR3 protein. The D gene is left open where the match is weak. Only some rows state a clone size, as once, few, many or a class for expanded clones.

>TRBD1|NA|TRBV20-1|TRBJ1-4
TGCAGTGCCACTCCCCAGGGGGCCGAGGAAAAACTGTTTTTT
CSATPQGAEEKLFF
>TRBD1|NA|TRBV18|TRBJ1-5
TGTGCCAGCTCACACTTCGGACAGGATAGCAATCAGCCCCAGCATTTT
CASSHFGQDSNQPQHF
>NA|many|TRBV12-3/TRBV12-4|TRBJ1-1
TGTGCCAGCACACCGGGGCCCGACACTGAAGCTTTCTTT
CASTPGPDTEAFF
>NA|NA|TRBV20-1|TRBJ2-3
TGCAGTGCTGTCCGGACTGCAGATACGCAGTATTTT
CSAVRTADTQYF
>NA|NA|TRBV13|TRBJ1-2
TGTGCCAGCAGCTTAGTTTCTTATGGCTACACCTTC
CASSLVSYGYTF
>NA|NA|TRBV10-2|TRBJ2-3
TGCGCCAGCAGAAGCTCCGGGACGCGCACAGATACGCAGTATTTT
CASRSSGTRTDTQYF
>NA|NA|TRBV27|TRBJ2-7
TGTGCCAGCAGTTTTCGCAGGGGTTGGGAGCAGTACTTC
CASSFRRGWEQYF
>NA|NA|TRBV9|TRBJ2-1
TGTGCCAGCAGCGAGGGTGGGGCGCCCAGCTCCTACAATGAGCAGTTCTTC
CASSEGGAPSSYNEQFF
>TRBD2|NA|TRBV20-1|TRBJ2-5
TGCAGTGCTAGCGGACTAGCGGGGGAAAGTCGGGAGACCCAGTACTTC
CSASGLAGESRETQYF
>NA|few|TRBV3-1|TRBJ1-1
TGTGCCAGCAGCCAAGTTGGAACGGGAGCTTTCTTT
CASSQVGTGAFF
>TRBD2|few|TRBV7-2|TRBJ2-3
TGTGCCAGCAGCTCTAGCGGGAGAAACACAGATACGCAGTATTTT
CASSSSGRNTDTQYF
>NA|few|TRBV24-1|TRBJ2-1
TGTGCCACCAGTGATTCTTCAGGGAGCTCCTACAATGAGCAGTTCTTC
CATSDSSGSSYNEQFF
>TRBD2|many|TRBV10-3|TRBJ2-1
TGTGCCATCAGGGAGACAGGGAGGAGGACTAGCGGGACCCTGAGCTCCTACAATGAGCAGTTCTTC
CAIRETGRRTSGTLSSYNEQFF
>NA|few|TRBV4-2|TRBJ2-1
TGTGCCAGCAGCCATCAGAGCTCCTACAATGAGCAGTTCTTC
CASSHQSSYNEQFF
>NA|few|TRBV18|TRBJ1-2
TGTGCCAGCTCACGGACGGTTGACTCCTATGGCTACACCTTC
CASSRTVDSYGYTF
>NA|few|TRBV28|TRBJ2-3
TGTGCCACCCAAGGGGGGGGAACGGGCACAGATACGCAGTATTTT
CATQGGGTGTDTQYF
>NA|NA|TRBV6-1|TRBJ2-5
TGTGCCAGCAGTCCTCGGAGGGCCGGAGAGACCCAGTACTTC
CASSPRRAGETQYF
>TRBD2|few|TRBV12-3/TRBV12-4|TRBJ2-7
TGTGCCAGCAGCCGCCCAGGGCGGCTAGCGGGGGCCTACGAGCAGTACTTC
CASSRPGRLAGAYEQYF
>TRBD1|many|TRBV20-1|TRBJ1-1
TGCAGTGCTAGGGGACAGGGGTTTTTTTTGAACACTGAAGCTTTCTTT
CSARGQGFFLNTEAFF
>TRBD1|NA|TRBV5-1|TRBJ2-1
TGCGCCAGCAGCCCGGGACAGCGGGAGCAGTTCTTC
CASSPGQREQFF
>TRBD2|few|TRBV5-1|TRBJ2-7
TGCGCCAGCAGCCGCGAGGGGGTAGCGGGGTACTACGAGCAGTACTTC
CASSREGVAGYYEQYF
>NA|few|TRBV20-1|TRBJ1-2
TGCAGTGCTAGACCCGACCCTGGGAAAGGCTACACCTTC
CSARPDPGKGYTF
>NA|NA|TRBV11-2|TRBJ1-1
TGTGCTTCCAAAAGGGACACAATGAACACTGAAGCTTTCTTT
CASKRDTMNTEAFF
>NA|few|TRBV28|TRBJ1-1
TGTGCCAGCAGCCAACCCCGGGACCTGCTTGAAGCTTTCTTT
CASSQPRDLLEAFF
>NA|many|TRBV5-1|TRBJ1-2
TGCGCCAGCAGCTTGGGAGACAGCGCTAACTATGGCTACACCTTC
CASSLGDSANYGYTF
>TRBD2|NA|TRBV27|TRBJ2-2
TGTGCCAGCAGTTCCCGCGGACTAGCGGGAGCTTGGACCGGGGAGCTGTTTTTT
CASSSRGLAGAWTGELFF
>NA|NA|TRBV5-1|TRBJ1-6
TGCGCCAGCAGCTTGGCGGGGGCGAATTCACCCCTCCACTTT
CASSLAGANSPLHF
>NA|NA|TRBV6-5|TRBJ1-3
TGTGCCAGCAGTTACTCGAGGGACTTCTCTGGAAACACCATATATTTT
CASSYSRDFSGNTIYF
>NA|NA|TRBV20-1|TRBJ2-1
TGCAGTGCCGGCCGGGACAACTACAATGAGCAGTTCTTC
CSAGRDNYNEQFF
>TRBD2|NA|TRBV4-2|TRBJ2-3
TGTGCCAGCAGCCATCGAGTAGCGGGTAGCACAGATACGCAGTATTTT
CASSHRVAGSTDTQYF
>TRBD1|few|TRBV24-1|TRBJ2-7
TGTGCCACCAGTGACTGGGACAGGGGCTCCTACGAGCAGTACTTC
CATSDWDRGSYEQYF
>TRBD1|NA|TRBV7-9|TRBJ2-2
TGTGCCAGCACCCCGGAGGGACAGGCGAACACCGGGGAGCTGTTTTTT
CASTPEGQANTGELFF
>NA|many|TRBV3-1|TRBJ2-7
TGTGCCAGCAGCCAAGGGGTCTCCTGGACAAGCCGCTCCTACGAGCAGTACTTC
CASSQGVSWTSRSYEQYF
>TRBD1|NA|TRBV12-3/TRBV12-4|TRBJ1-4
TGTGCCAGCAGTACTGGACAGGGTGATTACGAAAAACTGTTTTTT
CASSTGQGDYEKLFF
>TRBD2|NA|TRBV20-1|TRBJ2-7
TGCAGTGCTGGCCGGGAGGTAGCGGGCTACGAGCAGTACTTC
CSAGREVAGYEQYF
>NA|once|TRBV6-2/TRBV6-3|TRBJ2-4
TGTGCCAGCAGTTGGGGAAGGACAGAAAACATTCAGTACTTC
CASSWGRTENIQYF
>TRBD2|NA|TRBV30|TRBJ2-1
TGTGCCTGTCACCCGACTAGCGGAAACTACAATGAGCAGTTCTTC
CACHPTSGNYNEQFF
>NA|NA|TRBV5-1|TRBJ1-5
TGCGCCAGCAGCTTGGTGGGTGGGGAGTATCAGCCCCAGCATTTT
CASSLVGGEYQPQHF
>TRBD2|NA|TRBV5-1|TRBJ2-7
TGCGCCAGCAGCTTGTTAAAAGGGTCTAGCGGGGGCCAACCCTACGAGCAGTACTTC
CASSLLKGSSGGQPYEQYF
>NA|few|TRBV27|TRBJ2-1
TGTGCCAGCAGTTTCCTCGGACGGACCTACAATGAGCAGTTCTTC
CASSFLGRTYNEQFF
>NA|few|TRBV20-1|TRBJ2-7
TGCAGTGCTAGAGCGGCGGACAGTAGGCTTTACGAGCAGTACTTC
CSARAADSRLYEQYF
>NA|few|TRBV11-1|TRBJ2-4
TGTGCCAGCAGCCATTCTATCGGGGGCGTAGCCAAAAACATTCAGTACTTC
CASSHSIGGVAKNIQYF
>TRBD2|NA|TRBV7-2|TRBJ2-7
TGTGCCAGCAGCCTGGGACTAGCGGCCGGGGAGCAGTACTTC
CASSLGLAAGEQYF
>TRBD2|NA|TRBV3-1|TRBJ2-1
TGTGCCAGCAGCCAAGGGACTAGCGGGAGAGGTGAGCAGTTCTTC
CASSQGTSGRGEQFF
>NA|few|TRBV28|TRBJ1-2
TGTGCTGCAGGGGTTAACTATGGCTACACCTTC
CAAGVNYGYTF
>TRBD1|NA|TRBV18|TRBJ1-2
TGTGCCAGCTCACCGACAGGGTCGGTCGATGGCTACACCTTC
CASSPTGSVDGYTF
>TRBD1|NA|TRBV10-3|TRBJ1-5
TGTGCCTCCTGGACAGGACTTCAGGCGCAGCCCCAGCATTTT
CASWTGLQAQPQHF
>NA|NA|TRBV2|TRBJ2-7
TGTGCCAGCAGTTACGATAAGTTTTCCTACGAGCAGTACTTC
CASSYDKFSYEQYF
>NA|NA|TRBV18|TRBJ1-2
TGTGCCAGCTCACCAAGGAATCGGGCAGGGGAAAACTATGGCTACACCTTC
CASSPRNRAGENYGYTF
>TRBD1|few|TRBV12-3/TRBV12-4|TRBJ1-2
TGTGCCAGCAGTTTAGGCGGGACAGGCCTTGGGGGCTACACCTTC
CASSLGGTGLGGYTF
>TRBD2|few|TRBV7-2|TRBJ2-4
TGTGCCAGCAGCTTAGTAGCGGGGCTAGCCAAAAACATTCAGTACTTC
CASSLVAGLAKNIQYF
>NA|NA|TRBV27|TRBJ2-2
TGTGCCAGCAGTTTAGTATTGGGGGTCGCCGGGGAGCTGTTTTTT
CASSLVLGVAGELFF
>TRBD1|NA|TRBV11-1|TRBJ2-3
TGTGCCAGCAGCTTAGGCGGGACAGGGGTCGCAGATACGCAGTATTTT
CASSLGGTGVADTQYF